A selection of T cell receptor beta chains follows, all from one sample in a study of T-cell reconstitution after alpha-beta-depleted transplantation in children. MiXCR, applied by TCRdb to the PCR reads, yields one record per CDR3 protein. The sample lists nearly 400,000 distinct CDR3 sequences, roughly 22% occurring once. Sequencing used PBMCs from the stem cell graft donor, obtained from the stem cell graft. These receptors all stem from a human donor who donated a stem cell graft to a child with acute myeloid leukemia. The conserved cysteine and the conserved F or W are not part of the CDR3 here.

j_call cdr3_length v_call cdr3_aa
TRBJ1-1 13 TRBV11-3 ASSLNGNMNTEAF
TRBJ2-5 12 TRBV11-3 ASSLGKGGQDYG
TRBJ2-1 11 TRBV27 ASRSEGYNEQF
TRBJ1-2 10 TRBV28 ASKLNEAGYT
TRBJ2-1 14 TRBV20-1 SARDRGQREGVEQF
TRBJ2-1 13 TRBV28 ASSSQDRASDEQF
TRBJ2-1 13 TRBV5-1 ASSAQNGRENEQF
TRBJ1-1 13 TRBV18 ASSPGRAGDTEAF
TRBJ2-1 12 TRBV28 ASSDGTGVNEQF
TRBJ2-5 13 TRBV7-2 ASSLAGASQETQY
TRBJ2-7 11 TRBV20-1 SAVTSGSPQQY
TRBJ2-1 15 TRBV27 ASSLLDGGTSVNEQF
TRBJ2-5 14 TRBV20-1 SARVRGPAFAETQY
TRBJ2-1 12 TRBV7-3 ASSRDSIYNEQF
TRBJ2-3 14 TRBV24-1 ATSGWAGGRTDTQY
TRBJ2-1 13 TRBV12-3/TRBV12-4 ASSEESGPYNEQF
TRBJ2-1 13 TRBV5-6 ASSSGLEFHNEQF
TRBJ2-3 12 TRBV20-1 SAKDVMSTDTQY
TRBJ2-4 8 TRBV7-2 ASGDNIQY
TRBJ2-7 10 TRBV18 ASSVDRYEQY
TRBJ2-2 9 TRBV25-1 ASSESGELF
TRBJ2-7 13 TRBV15 ATSRDSAGSYEQY
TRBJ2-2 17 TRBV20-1 SARVLDRVVSLNTGELF
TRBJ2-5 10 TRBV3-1 ASKGTIETQY
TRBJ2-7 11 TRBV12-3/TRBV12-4 ASSFGPTYEQY
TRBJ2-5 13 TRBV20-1 SARALAGVKETQY
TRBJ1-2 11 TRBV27 ASSKTILGGYT
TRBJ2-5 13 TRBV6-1 ASRGSGARRETQY
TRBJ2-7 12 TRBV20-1 SARVGAGTYEQY
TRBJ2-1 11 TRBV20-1 SARTPQGSEQF
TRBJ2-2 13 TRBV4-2 ASRGRDRAAGELF
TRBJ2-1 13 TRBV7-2 ASSLGGGMGNEQF
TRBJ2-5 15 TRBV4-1 ASSQRRAGERVETQY
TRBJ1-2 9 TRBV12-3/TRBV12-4 AIRQNYGYT
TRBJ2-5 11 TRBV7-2 ASSLAGTATQY
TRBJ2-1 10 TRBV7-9 ASSGTYNEQF
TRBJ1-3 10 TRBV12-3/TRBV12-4 ASGQGGNTIY